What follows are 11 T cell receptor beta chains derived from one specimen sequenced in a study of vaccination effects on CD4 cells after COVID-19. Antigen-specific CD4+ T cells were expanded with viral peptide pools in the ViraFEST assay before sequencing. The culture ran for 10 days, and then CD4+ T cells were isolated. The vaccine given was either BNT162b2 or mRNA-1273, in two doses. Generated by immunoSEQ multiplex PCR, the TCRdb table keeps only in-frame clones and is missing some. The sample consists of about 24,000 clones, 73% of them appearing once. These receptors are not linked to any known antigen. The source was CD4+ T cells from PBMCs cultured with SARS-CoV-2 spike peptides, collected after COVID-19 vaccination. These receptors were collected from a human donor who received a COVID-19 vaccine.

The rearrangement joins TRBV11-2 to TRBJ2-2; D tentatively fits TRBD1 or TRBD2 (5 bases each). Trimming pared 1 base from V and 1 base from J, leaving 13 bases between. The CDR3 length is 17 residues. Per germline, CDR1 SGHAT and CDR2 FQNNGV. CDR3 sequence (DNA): TGTGCCAGCAGCTTAGGGGGGTGGGCGGTGAACACCGGGGAGCTGTTTTTT. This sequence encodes CASSLGGWAVNTGELFF.

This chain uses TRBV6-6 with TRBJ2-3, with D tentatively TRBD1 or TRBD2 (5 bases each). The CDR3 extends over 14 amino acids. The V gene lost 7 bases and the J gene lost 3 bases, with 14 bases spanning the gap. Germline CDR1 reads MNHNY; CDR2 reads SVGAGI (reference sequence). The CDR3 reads CASITGHGTDTQYF. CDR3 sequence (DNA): TGTGCCAGCATCACGGGGCACGGTACAGATACGCAGTATTTT.

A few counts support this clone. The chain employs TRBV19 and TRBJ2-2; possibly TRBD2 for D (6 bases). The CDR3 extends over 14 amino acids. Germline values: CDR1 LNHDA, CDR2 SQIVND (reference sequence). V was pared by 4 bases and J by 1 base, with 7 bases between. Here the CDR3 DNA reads TGTGCCAGTAGTACGGGACTGAACACCGGGGAGCTGTTTTTT. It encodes CASSTGLNTGELFF.

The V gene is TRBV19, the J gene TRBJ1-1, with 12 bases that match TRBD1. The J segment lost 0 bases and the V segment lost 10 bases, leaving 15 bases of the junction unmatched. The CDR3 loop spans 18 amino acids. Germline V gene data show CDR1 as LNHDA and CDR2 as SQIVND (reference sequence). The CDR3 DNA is TGTGCCACGACCTCCTCCGGGACAGGGGGCGGGATGAACACTGAAGCTTTCTTT. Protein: CATTSSGTGGGMNTEAFF.

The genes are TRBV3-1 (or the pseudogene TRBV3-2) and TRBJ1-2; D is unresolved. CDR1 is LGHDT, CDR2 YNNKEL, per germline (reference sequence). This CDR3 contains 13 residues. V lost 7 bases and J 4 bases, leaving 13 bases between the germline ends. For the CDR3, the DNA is TGTGCCAGCAACCCCTTCGGAACCTATGGCTACACCTTC. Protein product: CASNPFGTYGYTF.

In DNA, the CDR3 is TGTGCCAGTAGTATAGGGGGGACAGGTGCGGAAAAACTGTTTTTT. As protein: CASSIGGTGAEKLFF. The chain links TRBV19 to TRBJ1-4; 8 bases map to TRBD1. This CDR3 region has 15 residues. V trimming: 1 base; J trimming: 8 bases; junction bases outside the gene matches: 6. Looked up from germline, CDR1 is LNHDA and CDR2 is SQIVND (reference sequence).

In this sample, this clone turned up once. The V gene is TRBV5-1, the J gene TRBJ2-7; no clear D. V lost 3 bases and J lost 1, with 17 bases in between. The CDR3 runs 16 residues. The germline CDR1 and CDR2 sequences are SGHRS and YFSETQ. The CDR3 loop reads CASSSTRQYPSYEQYF. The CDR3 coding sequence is TGCGCCAGCAGCTCCACCAGGCAGTACCCTTCCTACGAGCAGTACTTC.

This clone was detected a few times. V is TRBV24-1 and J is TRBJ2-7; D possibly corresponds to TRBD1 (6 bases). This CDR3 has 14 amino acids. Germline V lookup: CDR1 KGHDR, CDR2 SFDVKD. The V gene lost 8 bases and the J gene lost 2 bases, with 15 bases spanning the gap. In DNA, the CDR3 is TGTGCCACCACTAGGAGACAGGTACCCTACGAGCAGTACTTC. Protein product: CATTRRQVPYEQYF.

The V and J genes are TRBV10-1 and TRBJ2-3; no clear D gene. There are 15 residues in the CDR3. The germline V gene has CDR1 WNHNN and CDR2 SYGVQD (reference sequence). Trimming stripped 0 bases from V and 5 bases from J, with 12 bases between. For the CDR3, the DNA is TGCGCCAGCAGTGAGTCGGCGCTAGATGTAGATACGCAGTATTTT. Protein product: CASSESALDVDTQYF.

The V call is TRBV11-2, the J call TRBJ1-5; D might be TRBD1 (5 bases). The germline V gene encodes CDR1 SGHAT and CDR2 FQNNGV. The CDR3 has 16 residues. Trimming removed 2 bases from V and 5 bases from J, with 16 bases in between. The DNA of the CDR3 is TGTGCCAGCAGCTTAAGATCGGCGGGGGGGGATCAGCCCCAGCATTTT. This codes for CASSLRSAGGDQPQHF.

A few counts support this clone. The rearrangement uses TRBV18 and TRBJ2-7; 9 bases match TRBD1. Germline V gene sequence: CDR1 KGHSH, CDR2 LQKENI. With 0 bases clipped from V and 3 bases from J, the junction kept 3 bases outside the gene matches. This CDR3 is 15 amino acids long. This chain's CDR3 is CASSPPATGGYEQYF. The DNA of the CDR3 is TGTGCCAGCTCACCACCGGCGACAGGGGGCTACGAGCAGTACTTC.